A selection of T cell receptor beta chains follows, all from one sample in a study of blood T cells in healthy people across ages. TCRdb redid the calling of the 5' RACE reads with MiXCR, one entry per CDR3 protein. The repertoire includes about 1,500,000 distinct CDR3 sequences, under 30% of them detected once, and less than 9.5% sits in the top ten. Sample: blood. The source of these receptors is a woman in her 30s in good health. Each CDR3 is given with its conserved first and last residue. The D gene is left open where the match is weak. Rows give clone size only sometimes, using once, few, many, or a class for an expanded clone.

clone_size: -; v_call: TRBV20-1; j_call: TRBJ2-3; d_call: -; cdr3_nt: TGCAGTGCCCCGGGCGAGGACTACCGCACAGATACGCAGTATTTT; cdr3_aa: CSAPGEDYRTDTQYF
clone_size: -; v_call: TRBV7-9; j_call: TRBJ2-7; d_call: -; cdr3_nt: TGTGCCAGCAGCTTAGGCCCGGCGGGTCACTACGAGCAGTACTTC; cdr3_aa: CASSLGPAGHYEQYF
clone_size: -; v_call: TRBV28; j_call: TRBJ1-6; d_call: -; cdr3_nt: TGTGCCAGCATGGGCAGGCTAGATAATTCACCCCTCCACTTT; cdr3_aa: CASMGRLDNSPLHF
clone_size: many; v_call: TRBV7-6; j_call: TRBJ2-1; d_call: -; cdr3_nt: TGTGCCAGCAGCTTAGCATATGGGGAGGCACAGTTCTTC; cdr3_aa: CASSLAYGEAQFF
clone_size: -; v_call: TRBV7-3; j_call: TRBJ2-2; d_call: TRBD2; cdr3_nt: TGTGCCAGCAGCTTAAAAGTGACTAGCGGGGGGGCGAACACCGGGGAGCTGTTTTTT; cdr3_aa: CASSLKVTSGGANTGELFF
clone_size: -; v_call: TRBV10-2; j_call: TRBJ2-5; d_call: -; cdr3_nt: TGCGCCAGCGCTCCTAGCAGTTATGATGAGCAGTACTTC; cdr3_aa: CASAPSSYDEQYF
clone_size: few; v_call: TRBV28; j_call: TRBJ2-1; d_call: -; cdr3_nt: TGTGCCAGCAGTTTATGGGGGGGACTTAACTATGAGCAGTTCTTC; cdr3_aa: CASSLWGGLNYEQFF
clone_size: -; v_call: TRBV9; j_call: TRBJ2-7; d_call: TRBD1; cdr3_nt: TGTGCCAGCAGCGATGACAGGGCTTCCCACGAGCAGTACTTC; cdr3_aa: CASSDDRASHEQYF
clone_size: -; v_call: TRBV10-3; j_call: TRBJ2-3; d_call: TRBD2; cdr3_nt: TGTGCCACCCAAAATAGCGGGGGGGCTGATGGCACAGATACGCAGTATTTT; cdr3_aa: CATQNSGGADGTDTQYF
clone_size: -; v_call: TRBV20-1; j_call: TRBJ1-1; d_call: TRBD1; cdr3_nt: TGCAGTGCTAGATACAGGGGGCGAACTGAAGCTTTCTTT; cdr3_aa: CSARYRGRTEAFF
clone_size: -; v_call: TRBV11-2; j_call: TRBJ2-1; d_call: -; cdr3_nt: TGTGCCAGCAGCCGAAATGTGGGACCCTACAATGAGCAGTTCTTC; cdr3_aa: CASSRNVGPYNEQFF
clone_size: many; v_call: TRBV11-2; j_call: TRBJ2-7; d_call: TRBD2; cdr3_nt: TGTGCCAGCAGCTTACCAACTAGCGGGGGGAGCTACGAGCAGTACTTC; cdr3_aa: CASSLPTSGGSYEQYF
clone_size: many; v_call: TRBV29-1; j_call: TRBJ2-6; d_call: TRBD1; cdr3_nt: TGCAGCGTTGATGGGACAGGGTTAGCTGGGGCCAACGTCCTGACTTTC; cdr3_aa: CSVDGTGLAGANVLTF
clone_size: -; v_call: TRBV20-1; j_call: TRBJ2-1; d_call: -; cdr3_nt: TGCAGTGCTAGAGATTGGGCCGACAATGAGCAGTTCTTC; cdr3_aa: CSARDWADNEQFF
clone_size: -; v_call: TRBV28; j_call: TRBJ1-2; d_call: TRBD1; cdr3_nt: TGTGCCAGCAGCTCCGGGACAGGGGGCGAGAACTATGGCTACACCTTC; cdr3_aa: CASSSGTGGENYGYTF
clone_size: -; v_call: TRBV10-3; j_call: TRBJ2-2; d_call: TRBD1; cdr3_nt: TGTGCCATCAGTGGACAGACAGGGTTCGGGGAGCTGTTTTTT; cdr3_aa: CAISGQTGFGELFF
clone_size: -; v_call: TRBV20-1; j_call: TRBJ1-2; d_call: TRBD1; cdr3_nt: TGCAGTGTTAAGAAGGGGGCCGGGGACTATGGCTACACCTTC; cdr3_aa: CSVKKGAGDYGYTF
clone_size: -; v_call: TRBV12-3/TRBV12-4; j_call: TRBJ1-2; d_call: TRBD1; cdr3_nt: TGTACCAGCAACCTAGGGGGCAGCTATGGCTACACCTTC; cdr3_aa: CTSNLGGSYGYTF
clone_size: -; v_call: TRBV9; j_call: TRBJ2-3; d_call: TRBD2; cdr3_nt: TGTGCCAGCAGCGTAGGGGGCCTAGCGGGGGGCACAGATACGCAGTATTTT; cdr3_aa: CASSVGGLAGGTDTQYF
clone_size: few; v_call: TRBV29-1; j_call: TRBJ1-2; d_call: TRBD1; cdr3_nt: TGCAGCGTAGTAAACAGGGGCGAAGACTACACCTTC; cdr3_aa: CSVVNRGEDYTF
clone_size: many; v_call: TRBV12-3/TRBV12-4; j_call: TRBJ2-7; d_call: -; cdr3_nt: TGTGCCAGCAGTTTCGGGTCGTACGACGAGCAGTACTTC; cdr3_aa: CASSFGSYDEQYF